These 9 T cell receptor beta chains were sequenced from one sample in a study of T cell responses to AZD1222 COVID-19 vaccine. The table came from immunoSEQ multiplex PCR; TCRdb's copy has only in-frame clones and leaves some out. This sample has about 28,000 clones, with about 89% found just once. The sample in question was peripheral blood, obtained on day 0 of AZD1222 vaccination. The source is an adult in good health.

The rearrangement uses TRBV4-1 and TRBJ2-5; 9 nucleotides line up with TRBD1. This CDR3 spans 16 amino acids. Germline V gene sequence: CDR1 MGHRA, CDR2 YSYEKL. V was clipped by 2 bases and J by 5 bases; unmatched bases: 9. In DNA, the CDR3 is TGCGCCAGCAGCCAAAATCCCGGGACAGGGTCGGAGACCCAGTACTTC. Its protein product is CASSQNPGTGSETQYF.

The chain recombines TRBV5-1 with TRBJ2-3; 15 bases align to TRBD2. From germline, CDR1 is SGHRS and CDR2 YFSETQ. The CDR3 length is 19 residues. Trimming removed 3 bases from V and 0 bases from J; junction bases left unmatched: 8. The CDR3 here is CASSSGLAGGYYSTDTQYF. The CDR3 DNA reads as TGCGCCAGCAGCTCCGGACTAGCGGGGGGGTATTACAGCACAGATACGCAGTATTTT.

The chain links TRBV20-1 to TRBJ2-1; D gene uncertain. Germline-derived CDR1 and CDR2 are DFQATT and SNEGSKA (reference sequence). V shed 3 bases and J shed 6 bases, with 15 bases lying between them. The CDR3 is 14 amino acids. The CDR3 coding sequence is TGCAGTGCTAGTTCCAGCTATCCCTCCAATGAGCAGTTCTTC. Translated: CSASSSYPSNEQFF.

J is TRBJ2-4 and V is TRBV28, with D perhaps matching TRBD2 (6 bases). Trimming stripped 6 bases from V and 0 bases from J, with 9 bases between. This CDR3 contains 14 residues. CDR1 and CDR2 (germline): MDHEN, SYDVKM. CDR3 sequence reads: CASRPGLAKNIQYF. CDR3 sequence (DNA): TGTGCCAGCAGGCCGGGACTAGCCAAAAACATTCAGTACTTC.

The chain combines TRBV6-2 or TRBV6-3 with TRBJ2-1; D is undetermined. This CDR3 region has 13 residues. The germline CDR1 and CDR2 sequences are MNHEY and SVGEGT. The germline V and J ends were trimmed by 0 bases and 6 bases, with 6 bases remaining between them. CDR3 bases: TGTGCCAGCAGTTACTCGTTAGCCAATGAGCAGTTCTTC. This encodes CASSYSLANEQFF.

The chain uses TRBV5-1 and TRBJ2-2; D ambiguous. The V gene's germline CDR1 is SGHRS and CDR2 YFSETQ. The CDR3 has 13 residues. V was shortened by 2 bases and J by 4 bases, with 6 bases between the two germline ends. CDR3 DNA sequence: TGCGCCAGCAGCTTTACGGCCACCGGGGAGCTGTTTTTT. It translates to CASSFTATGELFF.

The chain recombines TRBV15 with TRBJ2-5, with D hard to call. Germline V gene lookup returns CDR1 LNHNV and CDR2 YYDKDF (reference sequence). The CDR3 has 12 amino acids. V lost 0 bases and J 1 base, leaving 0 bases between the germline ends. This CDR3 reads CATSRDQETQYF. As DNA, the CDR3 is TGTGCCACCAGCAGAGACCAAGAGACCCAGTACTTC. Full variable domain (rest looked up from reference TRBV15 and TRBJ2-5): DAMVIQNPRYQVTQFGKPVTLSCSQTLNHNVMYWYQQKSSQAPKLLFHYYDKDFNNEADTPDNFQSRRPNTSFCFLDIRSPGLGDTAMYLCATSRDQETQYFGPGTRLLVL.

The V gene is TRBV7-2, the J gene TRBJ1-5; 9 bases line up with TRBD1. Germline CDR1 reads SGHTA; CDR2 reads FQGNSA. CDR3 length: 14 amino acids. J gave up 6 bases and V 4 bases, and 4 bases lay outside the gene matches. The CDR3 DNA reads as TGTGCCAGCAGCTCCGGACAGGGGACTCAGCCCCAGCATTTT. This translates into CASSSGQGTQPQHF.

The chain couples TRBV4-3 to TRBJ2-1; D unresolved. V lost 0 bases, J lost 8 bases, and 11 bases lay in between. CDR1 LGHNA and CDR2 YSLEER come from the germline V gene. CDR3 length: 14 residues. Here the CDR3 reads CASSQDKIVHEQFF. Written as DNA, the CDR3 is TGCGCCAGCAGCCAAGACAAGATAGTCCATGAGCAGTTCTTC.